The entry below gives a single T cell receptor (beta chain) sequence along with its context. Some clones are missing from TCRdb's copy, which holds only in-frame ones; the method was immunoSEQ multiplex PCR. This sample has around 260,000 clones, with approximately 85% found just once. These data belong to a study of blood T cell repertoires in COVID-19. Whole-study context: PBMCs, B-cell-depleted T cells, or T cells provided the cDNA or gDNA that made up the material.

The CDR3 contains 16 residues. V lost 2 bases to trimming and J lost 6 bases; unmatched junction nucleotides: 1. Germline loops: CDR1 KGHSH, CDR2 LQKENI. The receptor comes from a human donor with COVID-19, enrolled during active disease. The donor label of this sample is uncertain. Material: peripheral blood. V gene TRBV18 combines with J gene TRBJ2-2; TRBD2 matches at 15 bases. In DNA form, the CDR3 reads TGTGCCAGCTCACCAAGGACTAGCGGGAGGGCCGGGGAGCTGTTTTTT. It yields the protein CASSPRTSGRAGELFF.